These 7 T cell receptor beta chains originate from one sample sequenced in a study of T cell responses to AZD1222 COVID-19 vaccine. Repertoires were generated with immunoSEQ multiplex PCR, while TCRdb's copy carries only in-frame clones and drops some. The sample holds some 120,000 clones, around 92% seen once. Sequenced here: peripheral blood, sampled 28 days after the second AZD1222 dose. The source is an adult who received the AZD1222 COVID-19 vaccine.

This chain connects TRBV6-5 to TRBJ1-2, with 7 bases matching TRBD1. Looked up from germline, CDR1 is MNHEY and CDR2 is SVGAGI. The V gene end was trimmed by 6 bases and the J gene end by 5 bases; junction bases not matched to a gene: 6. The CDR3 totals 13 residues. CDR3 bases: TGTGCCAGCAGAAGACAGGGAGGATATGGCTACACCTTC. Translating it yields CASRRQGGYGYTF.

V is TRBV5-1 and J is TRBJ1-2; 9 bases match TRBD1. The CDR3 sequence is 14 residues long. Trimming took 4 bases from V and 6 from J; bases not matched to a gene: 7. CDR1 is SGHRS and CDR2 is YFSETQ in the germline V gene. In nucleotides, the CDR3 is TGCGCCAGCAGCACTGGGACAGGGCCGAATGGCTACACCTTC. It translates to CASSTGTGPNGYTF. Full variable domain (rest looked up from reference TRBV5-1 and TRBJ1-2): KAGVTQTPRYLIKTRGQQVTLSCSPISGHRSVSWYQQTPGQGLQFLFEYFSETQRNKGNFPGRFSGRQFSNSRSEMNVSTLELGDSALYLCASSTGTGPNGYTFGSGTRLTVV.

V gene TRBV4-1 combines with J gene TRBJ1-5; TRBD1 is a possible D gene (5 bases). Trimming took 0 bases from V and 4 from J, leaving 10 bases between them. Germline CDR1 MGHRA, CDR2 YSYEKL. The CDR3 runs 15 residues. DNA for the CDR3: TGCGCCAGCAGCCAAGATGTCAGGGAGAATCAGCCCCAGCATTTT. Its translation is CASSQDVRENQPQHF.

CDR3 nucleotide sequence: TGTGCCAGCAGCCCTAGGCCCTCTAGCGGGGCATACAATGAGCAGTTCTTC. It specifies CASSPRPSSGAYNEQFF. The rearrangement links TRBV11-2 to TRBJ2-1, with 9 bases matching TRBD2. The V gene's germline CDR1 is SGHAT and CDR2 FQNNGV. The length of the CDR3 is 17 residues. Unmatched junction bases numbered 12, after V lost 5 bases and J lost 4 bases.

This chain joins TRBV3-1 (or the pseudogene TRBV3-2) and TRBJ2-1; 7 nucleotides align to TRBD2. Germline assignment: CDR1 LGHDT and CDR2 YNNKEL (reference sequence). V lost 7 bases, J lost 0 bases, and 9 bases stayed unmatched. The CDR3 loop spans 16 amino acids. The DNA of the CDR3 is TGTGCCAGCACTCGACGGGCTAGCGGCTCCTACAATGAGCAGTTCTTC. It is translated as CASTRRASGSYNEQFF.

The genes are TRBV19 and TRBJ2-2; D is unresolved. V lost 3 bases and J lost 1, with 3 bases in between. This CDR3 contains 13 residues. Germline V lookup: CDR1 LNHDA, CDR2 SQIVND (reference sequence). DNA for the CDR3: TGTGCCAGTAGTATCGGGAACACCGGGGAGCTGTTTTTT. Encoded protein: CASSIGNTGELFF.

The V call is TRBV4-2, the J call TRBJ2-5; 12 bases fit TRBD1. CDR1 is LGHNA and CDR2 is YNFKEQ in the germline V gene. This CDR3 spans 16 amino acids. The ends lost 3 bases at V and 5 bases at J; junction bases unmatched: 7. The CDR3 is CASSQGGQGAWETQYF. The CDR3 DNA follows: TGTGCCAGCAGCCAGGGGGGACAGGGGGCTTGGGAGACCCAGTACTTC.